This is a list of T cell receptor beta chains from one sample in a study of blood T cell repertoires in COVID-19. Measured with immunoSEQ multiplex PCR; TCRdb has only the in-frame clones, and not every one. Among 150,000 to 200,000 clones listed, just under 90% were seen once. The sample taken for sequencing was peripheral blood. All receptors come from a woman aged 70 to 79 with COVID-19, enrolled during active disease. CDR3s leave out the opening cysteine and the closing phenylalanine or tryptophan. Fields, in order: CDR3 protein, clone size, V gene, D gene, J gene. D genes are given only for firm matches. Size values are once, few and many counts, or a class for expanded clones, and some rows have none.

ASSLTVAGANVLT NA TRBV5-1 NA TRBJ2-6
AWSVGGATDTQY NA TRBV30 NA TRBJ2-3
ASSILAEADTQY NA TRBV19 TRBD2 TRBJ2-3
SVEFRGHQETQY NA TRBV29-1 NA TRBJ2-5
ASSEAAGNQPQH NA TRBV6-1 NA TRBJ1-5
ASSVENSGYT NA TRBV3-1/TRBV3-2 NA TRBJ1-2
ATSREGLPNYEQY NA TRBV15 NA TRBJ2-7
AIAWDINEQF NA TRBV10-3 NA TRBJ2-1
ASSPAHLTGFEQF NA TRBV3-1/TRBV3-2 TRBD1 TRBJ2-1
AWSSFKNIQY NA TRBV30 NA TRBJ2-4
ASSHGLAGETSYEQY NA TRBV6-6 TRBD2 TRBJ2-7
ASSEALTRALAYNEQF NA TRBV6-1 NA TRBJ2-1
ASSFLYQVHEKLF few TRBV5-6 NA TRBJ1-4
ATSDLALTSGGGADTQY NA TRBV24-1 TRBD2 TRBJ2-3
ASSQDSGLNQPQH once TRBV4-1 NA TRBJ1-5
ASSPNRIDEQY NA TRBV18 NA TRBJ2-7
ASSTPGQGQQPQH NA TRBV28 TRBD1 TRBJ1-5
ASSPQVSGGTEAF NA TRBV7-2 NA TRBJ1-1
ASSIGGFSNQPQH NA TRBV19 NA TRBJ1-5
ASSLPIGTFQETQY NA TRBV7-9 NA TRBJ2-5
ATSDYGPRETQY NA TRBV24-1 NA TRBJ2-5
AIKVEGTGAQH few TRBV10-3 NA TRBJ1-5
ASSDLPSSNLDGRASETQY NA TRBV6-4 TRBD2 TRBJ2-5
ASSLLGRVNSPLH NA TRBV27 NA TRBJ1-6
ASSKGLAGGPETQY NA TRBV19 TRBD2 TRBJ2-5
ASSCFARDTSPDTQY NA TRBV27 NA TRBJ2-3
ASSKYSGTGNTEAF NA TRBV6-4 TRBD1 TRBJ1-1
ASSQLAGGETQY NA TRBV6-2/TRBV6-3 TRBD2 TRBJ2-5
ASRTTGGPGELF NA TRBV19 TRBD1 TRBJ2-2
ASSLTRELAQY once TRBV27 TRBD2 TRBJ2-5
ASRRQGDSGANVLT NA TRBV28 TRBD1 TRBJ2-6
AWSRTGYQPQH NA TRBV30 TRBD1 TRBJ1-5
ASSPEGGDPYEQY NA TRBV5-4 TRBD2 TRBJ2-7
ATKGQVTGGELF once TRBV24-1 TRBD1 TRBJ2-2
ASSLDLGGGQPQH NA TRBV5-5 NA TRBJ1-5
AISDRGGETQY NA TRBV10-3 NA TRBJ2-5
ASTGENLYEQY NA TRBV28 NA TRBJ2-7
ASSQDPSVTDTQY NA TRBV3-1/TRBV3-2 NA TRBJ2-3
ASSTDRAGANVLT few TRBV19 TRBD1 TRBJ2-6
ASSLRPGWELF NA TRBV27 NA TRBJ2-2
ASRDWGQNYGYT NA TRBV25-1 NA TRBJ1-2
ASRHPREDRGRTEAF NA TRBV3-1/TRBV3-2 TRBD1 TRBJ1-1
ASSLDAGGSGNTIY once TRBV7-6 NA TRBJ1-3
ASSPRDIASYEQY NA TRBV7-9 NA TRBJ2-7
ASSATSDPGNIQY NA TRBV7-3 TRBD2 TRBJ2-4
ASRDSPGQSYEQY NA TRBV6-5 NA TRBJ2-7
ASSYFARTFTEQY NA TRBV6-5 NA TRBJ2-7
ASSFDGQGAGELF NA TRBV5-1 TRBD1 TRBJ2-2